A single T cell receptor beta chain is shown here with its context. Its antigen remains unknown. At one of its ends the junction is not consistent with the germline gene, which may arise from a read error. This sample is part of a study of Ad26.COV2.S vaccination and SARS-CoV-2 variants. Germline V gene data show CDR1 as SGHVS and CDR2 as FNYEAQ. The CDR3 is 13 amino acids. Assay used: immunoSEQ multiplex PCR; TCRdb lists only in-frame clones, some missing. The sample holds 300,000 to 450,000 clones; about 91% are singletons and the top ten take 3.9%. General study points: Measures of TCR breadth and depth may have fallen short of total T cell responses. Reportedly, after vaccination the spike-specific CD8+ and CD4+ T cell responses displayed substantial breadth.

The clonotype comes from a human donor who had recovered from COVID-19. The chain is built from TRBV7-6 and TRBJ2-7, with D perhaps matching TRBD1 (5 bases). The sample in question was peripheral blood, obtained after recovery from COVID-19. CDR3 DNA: TGTGCCAGCAGCTTAGACAGGAACTACGAGCAGCACTTC. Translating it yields CASSLDRNYEQHF. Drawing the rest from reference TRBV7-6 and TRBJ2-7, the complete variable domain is GAGVSQSPRYKVTKRGQDVALRCDPISGHVSLYWYRQALGQGPEFLTYFNYEAQQDKSGLPNDRFSAERPEGSISTLTIQRTEQRDSAMYRCASSLDRNYEQHFGPGTRLTVT.